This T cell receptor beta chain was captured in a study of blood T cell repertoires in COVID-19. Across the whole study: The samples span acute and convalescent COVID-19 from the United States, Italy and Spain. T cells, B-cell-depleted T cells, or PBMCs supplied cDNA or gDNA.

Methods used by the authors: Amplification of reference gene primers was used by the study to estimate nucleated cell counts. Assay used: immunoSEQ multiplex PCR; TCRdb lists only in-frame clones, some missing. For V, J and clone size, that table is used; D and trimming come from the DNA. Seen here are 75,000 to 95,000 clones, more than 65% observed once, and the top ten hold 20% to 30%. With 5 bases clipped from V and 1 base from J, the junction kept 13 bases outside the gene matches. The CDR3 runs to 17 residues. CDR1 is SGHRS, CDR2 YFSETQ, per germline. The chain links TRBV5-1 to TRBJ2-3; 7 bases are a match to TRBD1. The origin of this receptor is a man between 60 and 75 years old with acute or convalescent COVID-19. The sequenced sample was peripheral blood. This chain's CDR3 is CASRTGWNRWGTDTQYF. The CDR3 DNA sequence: TGCGCCAGCAGGACAGGGTGGAATAGGTGGGGCACAGATACGCAGTATTTT.